This entry lists 5 T cell receptor beta chains sequenced from one sample in a study of post-analysis software for immune sequencing data. The library was made from cDNA and included unique molecular identifiers. TCRdb called the PCR reads again in MiXCR, with one record for every CDR3 protein. The top ten hold around 8% of the sample, which has about 430,000 distinct CDR3 sequences, 39% seen once. Antigens for these TCRs are unknown. Study findings and constraints: Patients used a handful of TRBV segments, including TRBV5-6, TRBV5-1 and TRBV20-1, more often than controls.

The sequenced sample consisted of blood. The receptors were sampled from a girl aged 2 to 9 with multiple sclerosis.

In its sample, this clonotype was seen a few times. This chain connects TRBV5-1 to TRBJ1-1; tentatively, D is TRBD1 (6 bases). Trimming took 2 bases from V and 7 from J, leaving 15 bases between them. Germline V CDR1 and CDR2: SGHRS, YFSETQ. CDR3 length equals 14 residues. The CDR3 protein is CASSFSQGEVEAFF. For the CDR3, the DNA is TGCGCCAGCAGCTTTTCACAGGGAGAGGTTGAAGCTTTCTTT.

This chain links TRBV7-2 with TRBJ2-7, with TRBD1 identical over 8 bases. Germline loops: CDR1 SGHTA, CDR2 FQGNSA. The CDR3 has 16 residues. V shed 5 bases, J shed 0 bases, and the junction held 9 bases outside the gene matches. CDR3: CASSTPRTGSSYEQYF. The CDR3 bases are TGTGCCAGCAGCACCCCGAGGACAGGGAGCTCCTACGAGCAGTACTTC.

This chain connects TRBV24-1 to TRBJ2-1; tentative D call: TRBD1 (5 bases). The V gene lost 4 bases and the J gene lost 2 bases, with 8 bases spanning the gap. This CDR3 contains 14 residues. Germline CDR1 KGHDR, CDR2 SFDVKD. CDR3 protein: CATSESGTYNEQFF. DNA of the CDR3: TGTGCCACCAGTGAGTCAGGGACCTACAATGAGCAGTTCTTC.

As concerns this clonotype: One junction end disagrees with the germline gene, perhaps due to a read error. The J gene is TRBJ1-6, the V gene TRBV28; D gene ambiguous. Germline V lookup: CDR1 MDHEN, CDR2 SYDVKM. This CDR3 is built from 14 residues. The CDR3 DNA reads as TGTGCCGGCAGTTTAAGCGTCAAGGATTCACCCCTCCACTTT. Translation gives CAGSLSVKDSPLHF.

The rearrangement joins TRBV2 to TRBJ2-1; 11 nucleotides match TRBD2. The V and J ends lost 4 bases and 7 bases, in that order; junction bases with no gene match: 12. Germline V gene data show CDR1 as SNHLY and CDR2 as FYNNEI. CDR3 size: 17 residues. CDR3 protein: CASSGVLAGDTVNEQFF. The CDR3 coding sequence is TGTGCCAGCAGTGGGGTACTAGCGGGAGATACGGTAAATGAGCAGTTCTTC.